A single sample gave rise to the 28 T cell receptor beta chains below, sequenced in a study of blood T cell repertoires in COVID-19. Generated by immunoSEQ multiplex PCR, the TCRdb table keeps only in-frame clones and is missing some. The profile shows over 90,000 clones, more than 70% of them singletons. The sequencing sample was made of peripheral blood. These receptors were collected from a woman older than 75 in a cohort sampled during active COVID-19.

The chain has TRBV9 and TRBJ1-6, with D possibly matching TRBD1 (5 bases). V lost 0 bases, J lost 0 bases, and 7 bases lay in between. The CDR3 is made up of 16 amino acids. Germline assignment: CDR1 SGDLS and CDR2 YYNGEE. The DNA of the CDR3 is TGTGCCAGCAGCGTAGCCGGGGGCTCCTATAATTCACCCCTCCACTTT. It yields the protein CASSVAGGSYNSPLHF.

The genes are TRBV6-6 and TRBJ2-3, with a possible D match to TRBD2 (5 bases). The CDR3 consists of 13 residues. The germline CDR1 and CDR2 sequences are MNHNY and SVGAGI (reference sequence). V gave up 10 bases and J gave up 5 bases, with 16 bases separating them. The CDR3 region is CATVTTGVDTQYF. DNA of the CDR3: TGTGCCACCGTAACTACCGGGGTAGATACGCAGTATTTT.

The chain is built from TRBV6-5 and TRBJ2-5; tentative D call: TRBD1 (6 bases). Deletions cut 9 bases from V and 5 bases from J, with 16 bases between. The CDR3 loop spans 13 amino acids. Per the germline V gene, CDR1 is MNHEY and CDR2 is SVGAGI. The CDR3 nucleotides read TGTGCCAGACAGGGCAGGCGGCCGGAGACCCAGTACTTC. Its translation is CARQGRRPETQYF.

This sequence joins TRBV2 and TRBJ2-3; weak D call: TRBD2 (6 bases). V was pared by 7 bases and J by 1 base, with 9 bases between. The V gene's germline CDR1 is SNHLY and CDR2 FYNNEI. The length of the CDR3 is 13 residues. The chain's CDR3 is CASNWRGTDTQYF. The CDR3 nucleotides are TGTGCCAGCAATTGGAGGGGCACAGATACGCAGTATTTT. Looking up the rest from reference TRBV2 and TRBJ2-3 gives the full variable domain: EPEVTQTPSHQVTQMGQEVILRCVPISNHLYFYWYRQILGQKVEFLVSFYNNEISEKSEIFDDQFSVERPDGSNFTLKIRSTKLEDSAMYFCASNWRGTDTQYFGPGTRLTVL.

The rearrangement links TRBV28 to TRBJ1-5, with 8 bases that match TRBD1. The CDR3 has 14 residues. Germline CDR1 reads MDHEN; CDR2 reads SYDVKM. Trimming cost V 5 bases and J 0 bases; bases outside gene matches: 0. The DNA for the CDR3 is TGTGCCAGCAGTACAGGGGGTAGCAATCAGCCCCAGCATTTT. Its translation: CASSTGGSNQPQHF.

This clone was seen only once. Mismatch with germline at one junction end may stem from a read error. The genes are TRBV5-1 and TRBJ2-5; 12 bases are shared with TRBD2. The CDR3 totals 16 residues. The germline gives CDR1 SGHRS, CDR2 YFSETQ. This chain's CDR3 is CASGFSSGRALETQYF. The CDR3 coding sequence is TGCGCCAGCGGCTTTTCTAGCGGGAGGGCACTGGAGACCCAGTACTTC.

The chain recombines TRBV27 with TRBJ1-1; 8 bases are a match to TRBD1. Germline CDR1 reads MNHEY; CDR2 reads SMNVEV (reference sequence). Trimming removed 3 bases from V and 2 bases from J; junction bases left unmatched: 5. The CDR3 consists of 15 residues. CDR3 region: CASSFGTGYNTEAFF. In DNA, the CDR3 is TGTGCCAGCAGTTTTGGGACAGGCTATAACACTGAAGCTTTCTTT.

The gene calls are TRBV4-1 and TRBJ1-2, with D possibly matching TRBD1 (5 bases). The germline CDR1 and CDR2 sequences are MGHRA and YSYEKL. The CDR3 contains 13 residues. V shed 5 bases and J shed 4 bases, with 11 bases lying between them. This CDR3 is CASSSQVLYGYTF. CDR3 nucleotides: TGCGCCAGCAGCTCACAGGTACTCTATGGCTACACCTTC.

The chain recombines TRBV10-3 with TRBJ1-1; TRBD1 might be the D (5 bases). Trimming shortened V by 3 bases and J by 0 bases, and 8 bases separated the two germline ends. This CDR3 spans 14 amino acids. From germline, CDR1 is ENHRY and CDR2 SYGVKD. CDR3 amino acids: CAISDRGMNTEAFF. CDR3 nucleotide sequence: TGTGCCATCAGTGATAGGGGAATGAACACTGAAGCTTTCTTT.

The J gene is TRBJ1-3, the V gene TRBV6-5, with D maybe TRBD1 (6 bases). The length of the CDR3 is 14 residues. CDR1 is MNHEY and CDR2 is SVGAGI in the germline V gene. The V end was cut by 7 bases, the J end by 6 bases, with 16 bases between. The CDR3 here is CASTPPGEQNTIYF. Written as DNA, the CDR3 is TGTGCCAGCACTCCCCCAGGGGAGCAAAACACCATATATTTT.

The chain joins TRBV6-5 to TRBJ2-7; 10 bases agree with TRBD2. From germline, CDR1 is MNHEY and CDR2 SVGAGI. This CDR3 spans 14 amino acids. With V trimmed by 5 bases and J by 3 bases, 4 bases remained unmatched. The CDR3 protein is CASSPTSGFYEQYF. As DNA, the CDR3 is TGTGCCAGCAGTCCGACTAGCGGGTTCTACGAGCAGTACTTC.

This chain connects TRBV4-1 to TRBJ2-1; TRBD1 matches at 11 bases. Germline trimming cut 1 base from V and 6 bases from J; bases unmatched to any gene: 2. CDR1 and CDR2 (germline): MGHRA, YSYEKL. The length of the CDR3 is 15 residues. The CDR3 coding sequence is TGCGCCAGCAGCCAAGCCGGGACAGGGGGCAATGAGCAGTTCTTC. This gives the protein CASSQAGTGGNEQFF.

The chain employs TRBV5-1 and TRBJ1-6, with D maybe TRBD1 (6 bases). Trimming cost V 5 bases and J 3 bases, with 9 bases left between them. Germline lookup yields CDR1 SGHRS and CDR2 YFSETQ. The CDR3 runs 14 residues. The CDR3 loop reads CASSWDNYNSPLHF. The CDR3 bases are TGCGCCAGCAGTTGGGACAACTATAATTCACCCCTCCACTTT.

The chain carries TRBV9 and TRBJ2-1, with TRBD2 matching 12 bases. V lost 4 bases, J lost 8 bases, and 16 bases stayed unmatched. The CDR3 covers 18 residues. Germline V CDR1 and CDR2: SGDLS, YYNGEE. The CDR3 reads CASSLRALAGGRGDEQFF. As DNA, the CDR3 is TGTGCCAGCAGCCTAAGGGCCCTAGCGGGAGGGCGAGGCGATGAGCAGTTCTTC.

The chain uses TRBV27 and TRBJ1-6; 10 bases agree with TRBD1. CDR1 is MNHEY and CDR2 is SMNVEV in the germline V gene (reference sequence). The CDR3 has 17 amino acids. After removal of 6 bases from V and 10 bases from J, the junction contained 15 bases not matched to a gene. CDR3 protein: CASRNEQGQGSYSPLHF. The CDR3 DNA sequence: TGTGCCAGCAGGAACGAACAGGGACAGGGGTCGTACTCACCCCTCCACTTT.

The chain carries TRBV4-1 and TRBJ2-1, with 7 bases lining up with TRBD1. Germline trimming cut 3 bases from V and 8 bases from J; bases unmatched to any gene: 10. The germline gives CDR1 MGHRA, CDR2 YSYEKL. The CDR3 is 15 amino acids. CDR3 in amino acids: CASSHWTGPGDEQFF. The CDR3 region has the DNA TGCGCCAGCAGCCATTGGACAGGCCCAGGGGATGAGCAGTTCTTC.

This chain connects TRBV6-5 to TRBJ1-2, with D unclear. Per germline, CDR1 MNHEY and CDR2 SVGAGI. With 1 base removed from V and 6 bases from J, the gap between germline ends came to 9 bases. This CDR3 spans 13 amino acids. The CDR3 DNA reads as TGTGCCAGCAGTTACTTTTCGCGGGATGGCTACACCTTC. This encodes CASSYFSRDGYTF.

The V gene is TRBV7-9, the J gene TRBJ1-3, with D perhaps TRBD1 (6 bases). This CDR3 comprises 16 residues. The V end was cut by 0 bases, the J end by 0 bases, with 9 bases between. The germline V gene has CDR1 SEHNR and CDR2 FQNEAQ (reference sequence). The CDR3 region is CASSLAGAVSGNTIYF. The CDR3 DNA reads TGTGCCAGCAGCTTAGCGGGGGCAGTCTCTGGAAACACCATATATTTT.

The rearrangement uses TRBV2 and TRBJ2-7; 7 bases match TRBD1. Trimming at V came to 7 bases and at J to 0 bases, leaving 9 bases not matched to a gene. The CDR3 is 15 amino acids. The germline CDR1 and CDR2 sequences are SNHLY and FYNNEI. DNA of the CDR3: TGTGCCAGCAAAGTTACAGGGGAGAGCTCCTACGAGCAGTACTTC. As protein: CASKVTGESSYEQYF.

This chain links TRBV10-2 with TRBJ1-1, with D possibly matching TRBD1 (5 bases). CDR1 WSHSY and CDR2 SAAADI come from the germline V gene. Trimming took 8 bases from V and 2 from J, leaving 15 bases between them. The CDR3 length is 14 residues. The CDR3 loop is CASHSSGTNTEAFF. CDR3 DNA sequence: TGCGCCAGCCATTCGTCCGGGACTAACACTGAAGCTTTCTTT.

This chain joins TRBV5-1 and TRBJ2-5; D not resolved. CDR1 SGHRS and CDR2 YFSETQ come from the germline V gene. There are 12 residues in the CDR3. Trimming pared 3 bases from V and 5 bases from J, leaving 8 bases between. Here the CDR3 reads CASSSSAETQYF. DNA of the CDR3: TGCGCCAGCAGCTCCAGTGCTGAGACCCAGTACTTC. Filled out from reference TRBV5-1 and TRBJ2-5, the complete variable domain reads KAGVTQTPRYLIKTRGQQVTLSCSPISGHRSVSWYQQTPGQGLQFLFEYFSETQRNKGNFPGRFSGRQFSNSRSEMNVSTLELGDSALYLCASSSSAETQYFGPGTRLLVL.

V is TRBV14 and J is TRBJ2-1; 9 nucleotides align to TRBD2. The junction had 7 bases not matched to a gene; V was cut back by 2 bases and J by 8 bases. The CDR3 sequence is 15 residues long. Germline V gene sequence: CDR1 SGHDN, CDR2 FVKESK. In DNA, the CDR3 is TGTGCCAGCAGCCAAATGGGGGTAGCGGGAGATGAGCAGTTCTTC. This gives the protein CASSQMGVAGDEQFF. Supplemented by reference TRBV14 and TRBJ2-1, the full variable domain reads EAGVTQFPSHSVIEKGQTVTLRCDPISGHDNLYWYRRVMGKEIKFLLHFVKESKQDESGMPNNRFLAERTGGTYSTLKVQPAELEDSGVYFCASSQMGVAGDEQFFGPGTRLTVL.

The V gene is TRBV6-5, the J gene TRBJ2-7; TRBD2 aligns across 9 bases. The J segment lost 2 bases and the V segment lost 2 bases, leaving 1 base of the junction unmatched. The CDR3 has 14 amino acids. CDR1 is MNHEY and CDR2 is SVGAGI in the germline V gene. The CDR3 nucleotides read TGTGCCAGCAGTTACGCGGGGGGGGCCTACGAGCAGTACTTC. This encodes CASSYAGGAYEQYF.

CDR3 loop: CASSMRAGVADTQYF. The CDR3, as DNA: TGCGCCAGCAGCATGAGAGCGGGGGTTGCAGATACGCAGTATTTT. The chain joins TRBV5-1 to TRBJ2-3, with 8 bases matching TRBD2. V was pared by 4 bases and J by 4 bases, with 8 bases of the junction left unmatched. The CDR3 runs 15 residues. Germline CDR1 is SGHRS and CDR2 is YFSETQ.

V and J are TRBV29-1 and TRBJ2-5; TRBD1 matches 10 bases. J was trimmed by 2 bases and V by 7 bases; bases with no gene match: 7. Per the germline V gene, CDR1 is SQVTM and CDR2 is ANQGSEA. The CDR3 contains 14 residues. This chain's CDR3 is CSGGQGEGQETQYF. The CDR3 DNA reads as TGCAGCGGAGGACAGGGGGAGGGTCAAGAGACCCAGTACTTC.

This clone was counted a single time. The V call is TRBV4-2, the J call TRBJ2-7; TRBD2 matches 10 bases. V shed 1 base and J 3 bases; nucleotides not matched to a gene: 15. The germline V gene encodes CDR1 LGHNA and CDR2 YNFKEQ. The CDR3 runs 19 residues. CDR3 nucleotide sequence: TGTGCCAGCAGCCAAGGTCGGTGGACTAGCGGCCGCAACCACTACGAGCAGTACTTC. This codes for CASSQGRWTSGRNHYEQYF.

This chain connects TRBV3-1 (or the pseudogene TRBV3-2) to TRBJ2-3; D might be TRBD1 (5 bases). Germline lookup yields CDR1 LGHDT and CDR2 YNNKEL (reference sequence). Trimming removed 4 bases at V and 8 bases at J, with 10 bases between. The CDR3 is 12 residues long. The chain's CDR3 is CASSLGVATQYF. The DNA of the CDR3 is TGTGCCAGCAGCCTAGGGGTTGCTACGCAGTATTTT.

V is TRBV19 and J is TRBJ1-1; D perhaps matches TRBD1 (6 bases). The germline CDR1 and CDR2 sequences are LNHDA and SQIVND (reference sequence). V lost 8 bases to trimming and J lost 5 bases, with 15 bases between them. The CDR3 has 13 residues. The DNA of the CDR3 is TGTGCCAGTCTACAGGGTTGGAGGACTGAAGCTTTCTTT. Its protein product is CASLQGWRTEAFF.